The 20 T cell receptor beta chains given below trace back to one sample, sequenced in a study of shared clonotypes between healthy human individuals. Sequencing was performed with immunoSEQ multiplex PCR; in TCRdb, only in-frame clones are kept and a portion is missing. This repertoire shows approximately 2.5 million clones, under 95% found once; its top ten account for 0.36%. Sequenced: naive CD4+ T cells from PBMCs. This sample's subset: CD45RA+ positively selected. The receptors originated from a man aged 18 to 35 in good health. Some clones in this sample may be carry-over from other donors' samples.

This clone was recorded only once. This chain uses TRBV4-1 with TRBJ2-7, with 8 bases lining up with TRBD1. This CDR3 region has 17 residues. Germline CDR1 MGHRA, CDR2 YSYEKL. Trimming removed 3 bases from V and 5 bases from J; junction bases left unmatched: 15. The CDR3, as DNA: TGCGCCAGCAGCCAGGACCCCCTGGACAGGGTAAGGAACGAGCAGTACTTC. Residues: CASSQDPLDRVRNEQYF.

The chain recombines TRBV6-4 with TRBJ2-3, with 9 bases fitting TRBD2. The V segment lost 4 bases and the J segment 1 base; nucleotides outside the gene matches: 3. The germline V gene encodes CDR1 MRHNA and CDR2 SNTAGT. The CDR3 runs to 15 residues. The CDR3 coding sequence is TGTGCCAGCAGTGTGACTAGCGGCGGCACAGATACGCAGTATTTT. Protein: CASSVTSGGTDTQYF.

V and J are TRBV7-7 and TRBJ2-3; the D call may be TRBD1 or TRBD2 (5 bases each). V shed 5 bases and J shed 4 bases, with 13 bases lying between them. This CDR3 is 14 amino acids long. Per germline, CDR1 SSHAT and CDR2 FNYEAQ (reference sequence). The CDR3 reads CASSAARGADTQYF. CDR3 bases: TGTGCCAGCAGCGCAGCCCGAGGGGCAGATACGCAGTATTTT.

The V gene is TRBV7-8, the J gene TRBJ2-1; D may be TRBD1 (5 bases). The V gene lost 1 base and the J gene lost 10 bases, with 11 bases spanning the gap. CDR1 is SGHVS and CDR2 is FQNEAQ in the germline V gene. This CDR3 spans 13 amino acids. As DNA, the CDR3 is TGTGCCAGCAGCTTAGATAGGACAATGGAGCAGTTCTTC. This encodes CASSLDRTMEQFF.

This clone was seen once. This chain connects TRBV11-2 to TRBJ1-5; D uncertain. In germline, CDR1 is SGHAT, CDR2 FQNNGV. The CDR3 sequence is 13 residues long. V was shortened by 4 bases and J by 3 bases, with 7 bases between the two germline ends. Here the CDR3 reads CASSSPPNQPQHF. The CDR3 DNA follows: TGTGCCAGCAGCTCCCCCCCCAATCAGCCCCAGCATTTT.

This clone appeared once. This chain connects TRBV30 to TRBJ2-3, with D tentatively TRBD1 or TRBD2 (7 bases each). Germline values: CDR1 GTSNPN, CDR2 SVGIG (reference sequence). V was trimmed by 4 bases and J by 2 bases, leaving 25 bases between them. CDR3 length: 18 amino acids. The CDR3 region has the DNA TGTGCCTGGATACGGGGTCCGGGGAGGGGGCACCACACAGATACGCAGTATTTT. Protein sequence: CAWIRGPGRGHHTDTQYF.

This chain joins TRBV19 and TRBJ2-7, with TRBD2 matching over 8 bases. J gave up 3 bases and V 6 bases, and 16 bases lay outside the gene matches. CDR1 is LNHDA, CDR2 SQIVND, per germline (reference sequence). The CDR3 sequence is 17 residues long. Here the CDR3 DNA reads TGTGCCAGTAGCCGGGTAGCGGGAAACACTTTACACTACGAGCAGTACTTC. Amino acids: CASSRVAGNTLHYEQYF.

This chain joins TRBV4-2 and TRBJ1-4; no definite D call. The CDR3 is 13 residues long. The V end lost 1 base, the J end lost 7 bases, and 7 bases lay between the germline ends. The germline gives CDR1 LGHNA, CDR2 YNFKEQ. CDR3 DNA: TGTGCCAGCAGCCAAGGCGCATCTGAAAAACTGTTTTTT. Translation: CASSQGASEKLFF.

This chain uses TRBV6-6 with TRBJ2-5, with TRBD1 as a possible D gene (7 bases). The CDR3 spans 13 residues. The germline V gene encodes CDR1 MNHNY and CDR2 SVGAGI (reference sequence). V shed 6 bases and J shed 5 bases, with 13 bases lying between them. In DNA form, the CDR3 reads TGTGCCAGCAGCAGGAGGGGGCTGGAGACCCAGTACTTC. It specifies CASSRRGLETQYF.

The sample holds one count of this clone. The chain links TRBV5-1 to TRBJ2-1; 8 bases agree with TRBD1. The CDR3 spans 15 residues. Looked up from germline, CDR1 is SGHRS and CDR2 is YFSETQ. The J segment lost 10 bases and the V segment lost 4 bases, leaving 13 bases of the junction unmatched. The CDR3 DNA reads TGCGCCAGCAGCCCAGGACAGGGTTCTGCCCGCGAGCAGTTCTTC. Its translation: CASSPGQGSAREQFF.

J is TRBJ1-5 and V is TRBV4-2; possibly TRBD1 for D (6 bases). The CDR3 length is 15 residues. Trimming cost V 0 bases and J 6 bases, with 12 bases left between them. Looked up from germline, CDR1 is LGHNA and CDR2 is YNFKEQ. In nucleotides, the CDR3 is TGTGCCAGCAGCCAAGATTCCGGGGGCGGTCAGCCCCAGCATTTT. Protein: CASSQDSGGGQPQHF.

This clone showed up just once. The chain combines TRBV7-9 with TRBJ2-5; TRBD2 might be the D (6 bases). The CDR3 extends over 13 amino acids. Germline V lookup: CDR1 SEHNR, CDR2 FQNEAQ (reference sequence). V was clipped by 0 bases and J by 11 bases, with 13 bases between them. The CDR3 nucleotides are TGTGCCAGCAGCTTAGCGTGGCGGGACGGGCAGTACTTC. The encoded protein is CASSLAWRDGQYF.

J is TRBJ1-2 and V is TRBV14; possible D gene TRBD1, 6 bases. Per germline, CDR1 SGHDN and CDR2 FVKESK. The CDR3 spans 14 residues. Trimming took 1 base from V and 8 from J, leaving 14 bases between them. The CDR3 sequence: CASSQANRATGYTF. The CDR3 region has the DNA TGTGCCAGCAGCCAAGCTAACAGGGCAACGGGCTACACCTTC.

The chain uses TRBV11-3 and TRBJ2-7; TRBD2 matches at 14 bases. The V segment lost 4 bases and the J segment 7 bases; nucleotides outside the gene matches: 12. Germline V gives CDR1 SGHNT, CDR2 YENEEA. The CDR3 is 17 amino acids. The CDR3 spells CASSSGTSGSYQGEQYF. The DNA of the CDR3 is TGTGCCAGCAGCTCTGGGACTAGCGGGAGTTACCAGGGGGAGCAGTACTTC.

This rearrangement joins TRBV7-8 to TRBJ2-7; D gene uncertain. The CDR3 extends over 15 amino acids. V gave up 5 bases and J gave up 4 bases, with 18 bases separating them. CDR1 is SGHVS, CDR2 FQNEAQ, per germline. The CDR3 coding sequence is TGTGCCAGCAGCCCGCCGATAGGGTCCGCTTACGAGCAGTACTTC. Translated, it gives CASSPPIGSAYEQYF.

To note about this clone: Other DNA sequences in the sample encode the same CDR3. This chain joins TRBV30 and TRBJ1-1, with D unclear. The CDR3 length is 12 residues. Per the germline V gene, CDR1 is GTSNPN and CDR2 is SVGIG (reference sequence). The ends were cut back, 2 bases at V and 5 bases at J, with 9 bases in the middle. CDR3 amino acids: CAWSLRGTEAFF. Written as DNA, the CDR3 is TGTGCCTGGAGTTTGCGCGGGACTGAAGCTTTCTTT.

The CDR3 sequence: CASSSRGAQSGEQYF. CDR3 nucleotide sequence: TGTGCCAGCAGCTCGAGGGGAGCCCAGTCCGGGGAGCAGTACTTC. The chain joins TRBV6-1 to TRBJ2-7; D is possibly TRBD1 or TRBD2 (5 bases each). V was clipped by 6 bases and J by 7 bases, with 22 bases between them. Germline loops: CDR1 MNHNS, CDR2 SASEGT. The CDR3 is made up of 15 amino acids.

Of note for this clone: The same CDR3 can be traced to other DNA sequences in this sample. The V gene is TRBV7-3, the J gene TRBJ2-3; the D is unclear. The V end was cut by 3 bases, the J end by 0 bases, with 4 bases between. The CDR3 contains 13 residues. CDR1 and CDR2 (germline): SGHTA, FQGTGA. CDR3 nucleotides: TGTGCCAGCAGCTTCGGGAGCACAGATACGCAGTATTTT. Residues: CASSFGSTDTQYF.

V is TRBV18 and J is TRBJ2-5; D is unclear. Germline values: CDR1 KGHSH, CDR2 LQKENI. V was cut by 1 base and J by 5 bases, with 5 bases left in between. The CDR3 contains 12 residues. The CDR3: CASSPRFETQYF. Here the CDR3 DNA reads TGTGCCAGCTCACCACGTTTTGAGACCCAGTACTTC.

V is TRBV4-2 and J is TRBJ2-5; TRBD2 matches 8 bases. The CDR3 sequence is 14 residues long. Germline trimming cut 4 bases from V and 5 bases from J; bases unmatched to any gene: 6. The germline V gene encodes CDR1 LGHNA and CDR2 YNFKEQ. The CDR3 DNA reads as TGTGCCAGCAGCCTCCCCGGGACTAGGGAGACCCAGTACTTC. It translates to CASSLPGTRETQYF.